This entry lists 18 T cell receptor beta chains sequenced from one sample in a study of CD8 T cells in ankylosing spondylitis. Broader study findings: A TCR beta motif of fewer than 10 highly homologous variants seemed to mark ankylosing spondylitis blood.

MiXCR, run by TCRdb on the 5' RACE reads, gives a single entry per CDR3 protein. Counted here are about 800,000 distinct CDR3 sequences, roughly 12% occurring once; the ten biggest clones make up 0.51%. The antigens of these receptors remain unknown. Sequences were obtained from blood, either unsorted or a sorted T cell fraction (not recorded which). These receptors originate from a male donor with ankylosing spondylitis.

The J gene is TRBJ2-3, the V gene TRBV12-5; perhaps TRBD1 as D (5 bases). The germline V gene encodes CDR1 LGHNT and CDR2 FRNRAP. Trimming shortened V by 1 base and J by 3 bases, and 5 bases separated the two germline ends. The CDR3 is 13 amino acids. The CDR3 is CASGLEGTDTQYF. CDR3 bases: TGTGCTAGTGGTTTGGAGGGGACAGATACGCAGTATTTT.

This clonotype was detected a few times. The gene calls are TRBV15 and TRBJ2-2; D is uncertain. The V end lost 1 base, the J end lost 4 bases, and 7 bases lay between the germline ends. The CDR3 totals 14 residues. The V gene's germline CDR1 is LNHNV and CDR2 YYDKDF (reference sequence). This chain's CDR3 is CATSRVRITGELFF. The CDR3 bases are TGTGCCACCAGCAGAGTGAGGATCACCGGGGAGCTGTTTTTT. Full variable domain (remainder filled in from reference TRBV15 and TRBJ2-2): DAMVIQNPRYQVTQFGKPVTLSCSQTLNHNVMYWYQQKSSQAPKLLFHYYDKDFNNEADTPDNFQSRRPNTSFCFLDIRSPGLGDTAMYLCATSRVRITGELFFGEGSRLTVL.

In its sample, this clonotype was seen a few times. The CDR3 reads CASSKEQGGVRRASTNEKLFF. The DNA of the CDR3 is TGTGCCAGCAGCAAAGAACAGGGGGGAGTTCGTAGGGCCTCAACTAATGAAAAACTGTTTTTT. The chain combines TRBV21-1 with TRBJ1-4; TRBD1 is the table's D call, not checked against the DNA. TRBV21-1 counts as a pseudogene. CDR3 length equals 21 residues.

V and J are TRBV29-1 and TRBJ2-7; D ambiguous. With 7 bases removed from V and 2 bases from J, the gap between germline ends came to 15 bases. The CDR3 extends over 13 amino acids. Looked up from germline, CDR1 is SQVTM and CDR2 is ANQGSEA. The CDR3 region is CSGMFSATYEQYF. The CDR3 DNA reads as TGCAGCGGGATGTTCAGCGCGACCTACGAGCAGTACTTC.

V usage is TRBV4-2 and J usage is TRBJ1-1, with a tentative D call TRBD1 (5 bases). The V gene lost 0 bases and the J gene lost 11 bases, with 13 bases spanning the gap. The CDR3 is 13 residues long. CDR1 is LGHNA, CDR2 YNFKEQ, per germline. The chain's CDR3 is CASSQDTGRDAFF. The CDR3 DNA is TGTGCCAGCAGCCAAGATACGGGGCGGGATGCTTTCTTT.

This clonotype was seen a handful of times. The chain joins TRBV12-3 or TRBV12-4 to TRBJ2-3, with D perhaps given as TRBD1 or TRBD2 (6 bases each). The ends were cut back, 8 bases at V and 6 bases at J, with 9 bases in the middle. This CDR3 has 11 residues. CDR3 DNA: TGTGCCAGCGGAGGGGGGGATACGCAGTATTTT. It is translated as CASGGGDTQYF.

This clonotype appeared many times. The V gene is TRBV20-1, the J gene TRBJ2-3; 14 bases agree with TRBD2. The germline V gene encodes CDR1 DFQATT and CDR2 SNEGSKA (reference sequence). The V segment lost 5 bases and the J segment 2 bases; nucleotides outside the gene matches: 9. The CDR3 is made up of 17 amino acids. CDR3 loop: CSAGTGLAGDPTDTQYF. DNA of the CDR3: TGCAGTGCTGGAACGGGACTAGCGGGGGATCCCACAGATACGCAGTATTTT.

To note about this clonotype: Given a much more abundant clone one base away, this may be a read error. The V gene is TRBV29-1, the J gene TRBJ2-1, with 10 bases matching TRBD2. Per the germline V gene, CDR1 is SQVTM and CDR2 is ANQGSEA. Losses at the gene ends were 0 bases for V and 6 bases for J; bases not matched to a gene: 14. The length of the CDR3 is 18 residues. The CDR3 region is CSVEDRTSGALVFNEQFF. The CDR3 bases are TGCAGCGTTGAAGATCGGACTAGCGGTGCTTTGGTGTTCAATGAGCAGTTCTTC.

This clonotype has more than one count but fewer than ten. The V call is TRBV10-3, the J call TRBJ1-2; D unclear. The germline gives CDR1 ENHRY, CDR2 SYGVKD. This CDR3 is built from 15 residues. V was shortened by 4 bases and J by 0 bases, with 12 bases between the two germline ends. The CDR3 region is CAISGGLPSNYGYTF. In nucleotides, the CDR3 is TGTGCCATCAGTGGAGGTCTGCCTTCTAACTATGGCTACACCTTC.

J is TRBJ2-1 and V is TRBV5-1; perhaps TRBD2 as D (6 bases). CDR3 size: 16 residues. CDR1 is SGHRS and CDR2 is YFSETQ in the germline V gene. V lost 0 bases to trimming and J lost 4 bases, with 14 bases between them. CDR3 sequence (DNA): TGCGCCAGCAGCTTGGCCGTCGGCGGGGATTACAATGAGCAGTTCTTC. Translating gives CASSLAVGGDYNEQFF.

The CDR3 DNA follows: TGTGCCAGCAGCCATCGGCAGGGAAGGAACACCATATATTTT. Translating gives CASSHRQGRNTIYF. The chain carries TRBV3-1 and TRBJ1-3, with D possibly being TRBD1 (5 bases). The CDR3 runs to 14 residues. Germline V gene data show CDR1 as LGHDT and CDR2 as YNNKEL (reference sequence). V shed 3 bases and J shed 7 bases, with 13 bases lying between them.

V is TRBV30 and J is TRBJ2-7; 10 positions agree with TRBD2. CDR3 size: 14 residues. The germline gives CDR1 GTSNPN, CDR2 SVGIG (reference sequence). V was pared by 8 bases and J by 4 bases, with 11 bases of the junction left unmatched. The CDR3 DNA is TGTGCCGGCAGTGGCCTAGCGGGAGCTTACGAGCAGTACTTC. It specifies CAGSGLAGAYEQYF.

The rearrangement joins TRBV4-3 to TRBJ2-3; a weak D match, TRBD1 (5 bases). Germline CDR1 is LGHNA and CDR2 is YSLEER. V shed 0 bases and J shed 2 bases, with 6 bases lying between them. This CDR3 has 14 amino acids. CDR3 nucleotide sequence: TGCGCCAGCAGCCAAGACAGGGACACAGATACGCAGTATTTT. Translated, it gives CASSQDRDTDTQYF.

This rearrangement joins TRBV29-1 to TRBJ1-2; 8 bases line up with TRBD1. Trimming removed 6 bases from V and 2 bases from J; junction bases left unmatched: 8. Germline CDR1 is SQVTM and CDR2 is ANQGSEA. This CDR3 region has 14 residues. DNA for the CDR3: TGCAGCGTACTATCGGACAGGGAAAACTATGGCTACACCTTC. This translates into CSVLSDRENYGYTF.

The J gene is TRBJ2-7, the V gene TRBV12-3 or TRBV12-4; D is uncertain. The CDR3 is 14 residues long. V gave up 3 bases and J gave up 3 bases, with 12 bases separating them. The CDR3 spells CASSFTYRLYEQYF. CDR3 nucleotide sequence: TGTGCCAGCAGTTTTACGTACCGTCTCTACGAGCAGTACTTC.

This clonotype was detected ten times or more. The chain has TRBV20-1 and TRBJ2-3; D is ambiguous. CDR1 and CDR2 (germline): DFQATT, SNEGSKA (reference sequence). The germline V and J ends were trimmed by 7 bases and 1 base, with 12 bases remaining between them. This CDR3 spans 13 amino acids. Here the CDR3 reads CSEAIWGTDTQYF. The CDR3 nucleotides read TGCAGTGAGGCGATCTGGGGCACAGATACGCAGTATTTT.

This clonotype was found a few times. The chain has TRBV7-2 and TRBJ2-5; 8 nucleotides line up with TRBD1. The germline V gene has CDR1 SGHTA and CDR2 FQGNSA. CDR3 size: 15 residues. Germline trimming cut 5 bases from V and 4 bases from J; bases unmatched to any gene: 9. This CDR3 is CASSRGQGGGETQYF. The CDR3 DNA sequence: TGTGCCAGCAGCCGAGGACAGGGAGGAGGAGAGACCCAGTACTTC.

This clonotype was seen many times. V and J are TRBV29-1 and TRBJ2-1, with D maybe TRBD1 (5 bases). Trimming removed 4 bases at V and 4 bases at J, with 8 bases between. CDR1 SQVTM and CDR2 ANQGSEA come from the germline V gene. CDR3 length equals 12 residues. CDR3 in DNA: TGCAGCGTTGGGGGCTTTTACAATGAGCAGTTCTTC. Amino acids: CSVGGFYNEQFF.